This TCR beta chain is from a study of T cells after yellow fever vaccination. TCRdb recomputed calls from the 5' RACE reads with MiXCR, one row per CDR3 protein. The data contain roughly 110,000 distinct CDR3 sequences, approximately 8.4% of them singletons. Many counts were recorded for this clonotype. V was pared by 6 bases and J by 2 bases, with 17 bases between. The length of the CDR3 is 15 residues. This TCR was recovered from a man younger than 45 who received the YFV17D yellow fever vaccine. The sequencing used CD8+ T cells sorted from PBMCs, collected 45 days after the yellow fever booster vaccination. V is TRBV12-3 or TRBV12-4 and J is TRBJ2-7; possible D gene TRBD1, 6 bases. The CDR3 region has the DNA TGTGCCAGCAGCCCGAGAGAGGGACAAACCTACGAGCAGTACTTC. Residues: CASSPREGQTYEQYF.